These 13 T cell receptor beta chains originate from one sample sequenced in a study of blood T cell repertoires in COVID-19. Assay used: immunoSEQ multiplex PCR; TCRdb lists only in-frame clones, some missing. Of 200,000 to 250,000 clones listed, roughly 85% are singletons. The sequencing input was PBMCs or T cells enriched from blood (not recorded which). The source of these receptors is a young man who had recovered from COVID-19.

CDR3: CASSRGGQETQYF. As DNA, the CDR3 is TGTGCCAGCAGTCGCGGCGGACAAGAGACCCAGTACTTC. The rearrangement links TRBV6-5 to TRBJ2-5; D gene uncertain. CDR1 is MNHEY and CDR2 is SVGAGI in the germline V gene. The CDR3 spans 13 residues. Trimming removed 5 bases at V and 2 bases at J, with 9 bases between.

This clone was recorded only once. The chain recombines TRBV15 with TRBJ1-1; D is uncertain. CDR3 size: 14 residues. The V end was cut by 0 bases, the J end by 10 bases, with 15 bases between. Germline V gene data show CDR1 as LNHNV and CDR2 as YYDKDF (reference sequence). CDR3 sequence: CATSRDRGREGAFF. The CDR3 nucleotides read TGTGCCACCAGCAGAGATCGCGGGAGAGAGGGAGCTTTCTTT.

V is TRBV7-9 and J is TRBJ2-1; no clear D. V was clipped by 1 base and J by 7 bases, with 11 bases between them. In germline, CDR1 is SEHNR, CDR2 FQNEAQ (reference sequence). The CDR3 totals 14 residues. DNA for the CDR3: TGTGCCAGCAGCTTAGTTCCCCCTGTGAATGAGCAGTTCTTC. This gives the protein CASSLVPPVNEQFF.

CDR3 sequence: CASSLSRYEQYF. In DNA form, the CDR3 reads TGTGCCAGCAGTTTATCCCGGTACGAGCAGTACTTC. This chain joins TRBV28 and TRBJ2-7; D is unresolved. The V gene lost 1 base and the J gene lost 4 bases, with 5 bases spanning the gap. This CDR3 comprises 12 residues. Per the germline V gene, CDR1 is MDHEN and CDR2 is SYDVKM.

This clone was found once. V and J are TRBV7-8 and TRBJ2-1, with 8 bases aligning to TRBD2. The CDR3 is 18 amino acids. Trimming took 4 bases from V and 2 from J; bases not matched to a gene: 13. Germline V gene lookup returns CDR1 SGHVS and CDR2 FQNEAQ. The CDR3 here is CASSSNRVAGRTYNEQFF. In DNA form, the CDR3 reads TGTGCCAGCAGCTCTAATAGGGTAGCGGGACGGACCTACAATGAGCAGTTCTTC.

This chain uses TRBV9 with TRBJ1-3; a possible D gene is TRBD1 (6 bases). The CDR3 covers 15 residues. Trimming removed 2 bases at V and 0 bases at J, with 9 bases between. The V gene's germline CDR1 is SGDLS and CDR2 YYNGEE. The CDR3 reads CASSVGGLSGNTIYF. The CDR3 DNA is TGTGCCAGCAGCGTTGGGGGCCTCTCTGGAAACACCATATATTTT.

This clone was found a few times. J is TRBJ1-6 and V is TRBV6-1, with D unresolved. V lost 2 bases and J lost 10, with 18 bases in between. Germline values: CDR1 MNHNS, CDR2 SASEGT. The CDR3 is made up of 16 amino acids. DNA for the CDR3: TGTGCCAGCAGTGAATTTTCGGGGTCAGGCAGATCACCCCTCCACTTT. It is translated as CASSEFSGSGRSPLHF.

This clone was seen a handful of times. V is TRBV11-2 and J is TRBJ2-3, with 7 bases aligning to TRBD2. The CDR3 extends over 16 amino acids. CDR1 is SGHAT, CDR2 FQNNGV, per germline. V lost 5 bases, J lost 6 bases, and 14 bases stayed unmatched. The CDR3: CASSPQRGRIGDTQYF. The CDR3 nucleotides are TGTGCCAGCAGCCCCCAGCGGGGCCGAATCGGGGATACGCAGTATTTT.

The chain is built from TRBV9 and TRBJ1-5; a weak D match, TRBD1 (6 bases). V gave up 5 bases and J gave up 6 bases, with 15 bases separating them. Germline CDR1 reads SGDLS; CDR2 reads YYNGEE. The CDR3 runs to 14 residues. As DNA, the CDR3 is TGTGCCAGCAGTGAAGGGGGGGAAGGTCAGCCCCAGCATTTT. This translates into CASSEGGEGQPQHF.

This chain links TRBV28 with TRBJ2-2; D not resolved. This CDR3 comprises 13 residues. Germline values: CDR1 MDHEN, CDR2 SYDVKM. V dropped 7 bases and J dropped 2 bases, with 8 bases sitting between them. The CDR3 bases are TGTGCCAGCACTTCAGTAAACACCGGGGAGCTGTTTTTT. It codes for CASTSVNTGELFF. The full variable domain, in which reference TRBV28 and TRBJ2-2 provide the parts outside the CDR3, is DVKVTQSSRYLVKRTGEKVFLECVQDMDHENMFWYRQDPGLGLRLIYFSYDVKMKEKGDIPEGYSVSREKKERFSLILESASTNQTSMYLCASTSVNTGELFFGEGSRLTVL.

Here the CDR3 reads CASSYTQPGQGGVGYTF. Here the CDR3 DNA reads TGTGCCAGCAGTTACACCCAGCCGGGACAAGGGGGTGTGGGCTACACCTTC. The rearrangement links TRBV2 to TRBJ1-2; perhaps TRBD1 as D (6 bases). The CDR3 covers 17 residues. The V end was cut by 5 bases, the J end by 8 bases, with 27 bases between. Germline lookup yields CDR1 SNHLY and CDR2 FYNNEI.

The gene calls are TRBV18 and TRBJ1-1; D not certain. The CDR3 totals 14 residues. Trimming took 2 bases from V and 1 from J, leaving 8 bases between them. Germline V lookup: CDR1 KGHSH, CDR2 LQKENI. CDR3 residues: CASSPTQANTEAFF. For the CDR3, the DNA is TGTGCCAGCTCACCAACGCAGGCGAACACTGAAGCTTTCTTT.

This chain uses TRBV5-1 with TRBJ2-7; 12 bases match TRBD1. Germline CDR1 and CDR2: SGHRS and YFSETQ. V lost 0 bases to trimming and J lost 7 bases; unmatched junction nucleotides: 8. CDR3 size: 16 residues. CDR3 sequence: CASSLVPGTGGGEQYF. CDR3 sequence (DNA): TGCGCCAGCAGCTTGGTTCCAGGGACAGGGGGCGGGGAGCAGTACTTC. Full variable domain (remainder filled in from reference TRBV5-1 and TRBJ2-7): KAGVTQTPRYLIKTRGQQVTLSCSPISGHRSVSWYQQTPGQGLQFLFEYFSETQRNKGNFPGRFSGRQFSNSRSEMNVSTLELGDSALYLCASSLVPGTGGGEQYFGPGTRLTVT.